This entry lists 10 T cell receptor beta chains sequenced from one sample in a study of blood T cell repertoires in COVID-19 (dated by TCRdb to about 2020). The library was built by means of the immunoSEQ multiplex PCR assay. TCRdb re-hosts the immuneACCESS table, in-frame sequences only. Its copies lack some clones; in the studies checked, an unresolved V gene accounts for under half of them, and the cause for the rest is not known. This sample is represented by around 250,000 clones; 70% to 90% of them were singletons. The ten largest make up 1.9% of the sample. Input material: PBMCs or T cells enriched from blood (not recorded which). These receptors originate from a woman in her fifties or sixties who had recovered from COVID-19.

CDR3 region: CTSSQEGLAGVYEQYF. In nucleotides, the CDR3 is TGCACCAGCAGCCAAGAGGGACTAGCGGGAGTTTACGAGCAGTACTTC. J is TRBJ2-7 and V is TRBV1; no DNA check was done on the table's D call, TRBD2. TRBV1 is listed as a pseudogene. The CDR3 covers 16 residues.

This chain connects TRBV5-1 to TRBJ1-4, with 8 bases aligning to TRBD1. After removal of 4 bases from V and 0 bases from J, the junction contained 8 bases not matched to a gene. This CDR3 region has 17 residues. The germline CDR1 and CDR2 sequences are SGHRS and YFSETQ. Here the CDR3 DNA reads TGCGCCAGCAGCCCTGGGACAGGACCCGCAACTAATGAAAAACTGTTTTTT. Protein product: CASSPGTGPATNEKLFF.

This chain uses TRBV7-9 with TRBJ2-7, with TRBD2 matching 9 bases. Trimming removed 5 bases from V and 1 base from J; junction bases left unmatched: 12. The CDR3 extends over 17 amino acids. Germline lookup yields CDR1 SEHNR and CDR2 FQNEAQ (reference sequence). The CDR3 is CASSSTLLAGLSYEQYF. CDR3 coding DNA: TGTGCCAGCAGCAGTACCCTCCTAGCGGGACTTTCCTACGAGCAGTACTTC.

The chain employs TRBV28 and TRBJ1-2; no clear D gene. The CDR3 contains 12 residues. V gave up 2 bases and J gave up 8 bases, with 9 bases separating them. Germline CDR1 and CDR2: MDHEN and SYDVKM. The CDR3: CASSLQVDGYTF. The DNA for the CDR3 is TGTGCCAGCAGTTTACAGGTCGACGGCTACACCTTC.

The J gene is TRBJ2-1, the V gene TRBV30; tentatively, D is TRBD2 (6 bases). The germline gives CDR1 GTSNPN, CDR2 SVGIG (reference sequence). This CDR3 has 15 residues. Trimming took 0 bases from V and 4 from J, leaving 13 bases between them. The CDR3 nucleotides are TGTGCCTGGAGTGTACATCGGGCGGGGTACAATGAGCAGTTCTTC. It is translated as CAWSVHRAGYNEQFF.

The J gene is TRBJ2-1, the V gene TRBV5-3; possible D gene TRBD2, 5 bases. TRBV5-3 is assigned to the ORF class and has an uncertain function. The CDR3 contains 14 residues. Between the trimmed V and J ends, which lost 3 bases and 0 bases, there was a span of 7 bases. CDR3 bases: TGTGCCAGAAGCTCCGGAGGCTCCTACAATGAGCAGTTCTTC. Translated, it gives CARSSGGSYNEQFF.

The chain combines TRBV4-1 with TRBJ2-1, with TRBD1 identical over 10 bases. The CDR3 consists of 16 residues. V shed 4 bases and J 5 bases; nucleotides not matched to a gene: 8. The germline CDR1 and CDR2 sequences are MGHRA and YSYEKL. CDR3 region: CASSPRGTGDNNEQFF. Written as DNA, the CDR3 is TGCGCCAGCAGCCCGAGGGGGACAGGGGACAACAATGAGCAGTTCTTC.

This chain links TRBV28 with TRBJ1-1; D perhaps matches TRBD1 (6 bases). CDR3 length: 13 amino acids. V lost 3 bases and J lost 5, with 10 bases in between. From germline, CDR1 is MDHEN and CDR2 SYDVKM. Written as DNA, the CDR3 is TGTGCCAGCAGTTTCCGACAGGCGACTGAAGCTTTCTTT. The encoded protein is CASSFRQATEAFF.

The chain employs TRBV5-1 and TRBJ1-1, with D unresolved. Between the trimmed V and J ends, which lost 0 bases and 1 base, there was a span of 10 bases. The germline V gene encodes CDR1 SGHRS and CDR2 YFSETQ. This CDR3 has 15 residues. The CDR3 sequence is CASSLVPGSNTEAFF. CDR3 nucleotides: TGCGCCAGCAGCTTGGTTCCGGGGTCGAACACTGAAGCTTTCTTT.

J is TRBJ2-5 and V is TRBV28; TRBD2 is a possible D gene (6 bases). The CDR3 extends over 16 amino acids. CDR1 is MDHEN, CDR2 SYDVKM, per germline. The V end lost 2 bases, the J end lost 2 bases, and 15 bases lay between the germline ends. The CDR3 protein is CASSLRLAREQETQYF. CDR3 nucleotide sequence: TGTGCCAGCAGTTTAAGGCTAGCGCGGGAACAAGAGACCCAGTACTTC.